This entry is about one TCR beta chain. These data come from a study of blood T cell repertoires in COVID-19. Background on the study: Sources were T cells, B-cell-depleted T cells, or PBMCs; the material itself was cDNA or gDNA.

Only in-frame clones appear in the TCRdb table, and some are missing; sequencing was by immunoSEQ multiplex PCR. Here the sample spans a few hundred thousand clones, roughly 86% being singletons. The trim removed 5 bases at V and 5 bases at J, leaving 12 bases unmatched. Germline loops: CDR1 SEHNR, CDR2 FQNEAQ (reference sequence). CDR3 length equals 17 residues. A Seattle source enrolled patients during active infection and followed them longitudinally. Sequenced material: peripheral blood. The chain has TRBV7-9 and TRBJ2-1; 10 positions match TRBD1. The TCR sequence derives from a woman younger than 45 with COVID-19, enrolled during active disease. CDR3 DNA: TGTGCCAGCAGCCCAGGGGGTGGGACAGGGGTAGACAATGAGCAGTTCTTC. Translating it yields CASSPGGGTGVDNEQFF.